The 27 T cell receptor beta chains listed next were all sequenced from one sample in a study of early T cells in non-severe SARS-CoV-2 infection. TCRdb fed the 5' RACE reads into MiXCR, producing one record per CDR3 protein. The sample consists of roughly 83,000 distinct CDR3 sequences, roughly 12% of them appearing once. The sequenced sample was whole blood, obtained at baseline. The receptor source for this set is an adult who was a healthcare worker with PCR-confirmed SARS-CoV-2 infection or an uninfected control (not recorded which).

The chain's CDR3 is CASSQSPFYEQYF. The CDR3 DNA sequence: TGCGCCAGCAGTCAATCTCCATTCTACGAGCAGTACTTC. V is TRBV23-1 and J is TRBJ2-7; D not resolved. TRBV23-1 is an ORF; its function is uncertain. V was pared by 0 bases and J by 3 bases, with 6 bases between. The CDR3 covers 13 residues.

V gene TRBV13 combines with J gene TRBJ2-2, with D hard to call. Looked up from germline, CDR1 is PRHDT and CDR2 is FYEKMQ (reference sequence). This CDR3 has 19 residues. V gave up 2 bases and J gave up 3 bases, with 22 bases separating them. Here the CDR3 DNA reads TGTGCCAGCAGCTTATTGCGCCGAGCGATAGGAGAGGACACCGGGGAGCTGTTTTTT. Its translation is CASSLLRRAIGEDTGELFF.

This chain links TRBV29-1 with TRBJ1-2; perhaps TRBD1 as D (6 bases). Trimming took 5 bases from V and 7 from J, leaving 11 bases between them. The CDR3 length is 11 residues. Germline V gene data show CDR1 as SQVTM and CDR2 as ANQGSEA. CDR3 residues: CSVTGGGGYTF. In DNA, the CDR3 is TGCAGCGTTACGGGGGGCGGTGGCTACACCTTC.

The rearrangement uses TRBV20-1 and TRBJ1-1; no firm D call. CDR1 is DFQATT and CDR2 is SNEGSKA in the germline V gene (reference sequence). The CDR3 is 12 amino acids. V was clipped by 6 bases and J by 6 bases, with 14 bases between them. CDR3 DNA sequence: TGCAGTGCGCTAGATAATGGCGCTGAAGCTTTCTTT. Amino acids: CSALDNGAEAFF.

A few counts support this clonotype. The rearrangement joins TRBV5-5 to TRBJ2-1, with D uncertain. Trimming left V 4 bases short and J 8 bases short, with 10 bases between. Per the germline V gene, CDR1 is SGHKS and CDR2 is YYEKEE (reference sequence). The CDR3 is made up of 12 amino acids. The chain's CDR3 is CASSPLTDEQFF. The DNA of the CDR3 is TGTGCCAGCAGCCCACTGACCGATGAGCAGTTCTTC. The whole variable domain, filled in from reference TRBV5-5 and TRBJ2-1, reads DAGVTQSPTHLIKTRGQQVTLRCSPISGHKSVSWYQQVLGQGPQFIFQYYEKEERGRGNFPDRFSARQFPNYSSELNVNALLLGDSALYLCASSPLTDEQFFGPGTRLTVL.

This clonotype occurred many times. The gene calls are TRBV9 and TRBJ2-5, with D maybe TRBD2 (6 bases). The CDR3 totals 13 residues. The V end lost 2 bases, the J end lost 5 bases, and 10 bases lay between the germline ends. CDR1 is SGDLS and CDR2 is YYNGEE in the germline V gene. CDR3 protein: CASSVNGGETQYF. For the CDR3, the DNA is TGTGCCAGCAGCGTGAACGGAGGGGAGACCCAGTACTTC.

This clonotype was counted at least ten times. In DNA form, the CDR3 reads TGTGCCAGCAGCGCCCTGGTGGTAGCGGGAGTGCAGGAGCAGTTCTTC. Its protein is CASSALVVAGVQEQFF. The gene calls are TRBV9 and TRBJ2-1; TRBD2 matches at 9 bases. The CDR3 consists of 16 residues. The ends lost 3 bases at V and 10 bases at J; junction bases unmatched: 14. Germline CDR1 and CDR2: SGDLS and YYNGEE.

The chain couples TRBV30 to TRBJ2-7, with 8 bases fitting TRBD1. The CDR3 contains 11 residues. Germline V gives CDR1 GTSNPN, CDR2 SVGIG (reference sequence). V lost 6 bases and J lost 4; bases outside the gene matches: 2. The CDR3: CACNRGYEQYF. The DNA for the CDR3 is TGTGCCTGTAACAGGGGGTACGAGCAGTACTTC.

CDR3 protein: CASSRPGVSGKETQYF. Here the CDR3 DNA reads TGTGCCAGCAGCCGGCCTGGGGTAAGCGGTAAAGAGACCCAGTACTTC. This sequence joins TRBV2 and TRBJ2-5, with D perhaps matching TRBD2 (5 bases). Trimming removed 6 bases at V and 3 bases at J, with 20 bases between. The V gene's germline CDR1 is SNHLY and CDR2 FYNNEI. The CDR3 covers 16 residues.

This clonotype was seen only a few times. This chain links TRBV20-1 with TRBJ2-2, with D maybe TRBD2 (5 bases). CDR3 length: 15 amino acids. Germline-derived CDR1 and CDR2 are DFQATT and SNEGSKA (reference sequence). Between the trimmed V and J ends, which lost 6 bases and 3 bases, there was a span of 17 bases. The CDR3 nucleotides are TGCAGTGCCGGGAAAGCGGCAGACTACACCGGGGAGCTGTTTTTT. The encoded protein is CSAGKAADYTGELFF.

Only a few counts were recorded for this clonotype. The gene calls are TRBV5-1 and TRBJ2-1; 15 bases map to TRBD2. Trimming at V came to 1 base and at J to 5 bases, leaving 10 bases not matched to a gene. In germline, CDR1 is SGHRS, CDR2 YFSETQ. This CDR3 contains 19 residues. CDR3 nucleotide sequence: TGCGCCAGCAGCTTGAACCCCGGGACTAGCGGGAGGTTCAACAATGAGCAGTTCTTC. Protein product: CASSLNPGTSGRFNNEQFF.

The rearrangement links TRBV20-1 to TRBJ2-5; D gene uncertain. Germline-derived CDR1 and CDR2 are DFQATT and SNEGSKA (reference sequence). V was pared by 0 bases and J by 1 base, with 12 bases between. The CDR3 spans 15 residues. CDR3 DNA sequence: TGCAGTGCTAGAGATTTTACCACGGGCCAAGAGACCCAGTACTTC. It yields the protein CSARDFTTGQETQYF.

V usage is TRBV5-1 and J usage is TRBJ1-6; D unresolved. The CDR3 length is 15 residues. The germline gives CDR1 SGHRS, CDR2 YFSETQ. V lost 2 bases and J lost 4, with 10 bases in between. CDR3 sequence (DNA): TGCGCCAGCAGCTTCGGAACCCGATATAATTCACCCCTCCACTTT. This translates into CASSFGTRYNSPLHF. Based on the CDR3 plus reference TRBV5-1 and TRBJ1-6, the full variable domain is KAGVTQTPRYLIKTRGQQVTLSCSPISGHRSVSWYQQTPGQGLQFLFEYFSETQRNKGNFPGRFSGRQFSNSRSEMNVSTLELGDSALYLCASSFGTRYNSPLHFGNGTRLTVT.

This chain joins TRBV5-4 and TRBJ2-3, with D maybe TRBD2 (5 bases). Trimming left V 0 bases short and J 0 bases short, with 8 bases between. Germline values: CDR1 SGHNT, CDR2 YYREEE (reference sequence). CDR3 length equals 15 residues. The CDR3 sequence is CASSLGGPSTDTQYF. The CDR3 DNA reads TGTGCCAGCAGCTTGGGAGGGCCGAGCACAGATACGCAGTATTTT.

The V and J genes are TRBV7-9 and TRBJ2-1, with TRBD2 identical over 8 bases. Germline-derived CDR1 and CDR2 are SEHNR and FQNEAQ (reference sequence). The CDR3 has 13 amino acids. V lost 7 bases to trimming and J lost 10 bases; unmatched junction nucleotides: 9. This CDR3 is CASTPAGAGEQFF. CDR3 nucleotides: TGTGCCAGCACCCCAGCGGGGGCTGGAGAGCAGTTCTTC.

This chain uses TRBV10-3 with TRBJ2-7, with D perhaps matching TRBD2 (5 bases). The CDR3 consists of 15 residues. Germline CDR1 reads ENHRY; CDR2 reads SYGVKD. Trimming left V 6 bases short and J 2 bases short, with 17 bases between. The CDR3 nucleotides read TGTGCCATCAGCCACTCGAGGGAACAGACCTACGAGCAGTACTTC. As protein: CAISHSREQTYEQYF.

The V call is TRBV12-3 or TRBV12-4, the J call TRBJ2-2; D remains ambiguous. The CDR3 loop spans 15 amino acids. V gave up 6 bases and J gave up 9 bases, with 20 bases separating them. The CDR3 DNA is TGTGCCAGCAGCCCTGTTGAACTGGTCCACCGGGAGCTGTTTTTT. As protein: CASSPVELVHRELFF.

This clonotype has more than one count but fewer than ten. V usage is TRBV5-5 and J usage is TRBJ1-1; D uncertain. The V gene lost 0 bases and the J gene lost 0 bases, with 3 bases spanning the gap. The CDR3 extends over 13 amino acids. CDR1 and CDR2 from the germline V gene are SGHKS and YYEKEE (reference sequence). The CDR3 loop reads CASSLGMNTEAFF. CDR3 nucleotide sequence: TGTGCCAGCAGCTTGGGGATGAACACTGAAGCTTTCTTT. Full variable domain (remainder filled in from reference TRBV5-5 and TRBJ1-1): DAGVTQSPTHLIKTRGQQVTLRCSPISGHKSVSWYQQVLGQGPQFIFQYYEKEERGRGNFPDRFSARQFPNYSSELNVNALLLGDSALYLCASSLGMNTEAFFGQGTRLTVV.

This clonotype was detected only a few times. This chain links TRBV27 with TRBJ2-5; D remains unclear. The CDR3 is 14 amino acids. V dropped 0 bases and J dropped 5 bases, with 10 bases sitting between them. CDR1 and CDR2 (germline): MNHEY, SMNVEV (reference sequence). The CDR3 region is CASSLSWSRETQYF. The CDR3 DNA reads TGTGCCAGCAGTTTATCGTGGAGCCGGGAGACCCAGTACTTC.

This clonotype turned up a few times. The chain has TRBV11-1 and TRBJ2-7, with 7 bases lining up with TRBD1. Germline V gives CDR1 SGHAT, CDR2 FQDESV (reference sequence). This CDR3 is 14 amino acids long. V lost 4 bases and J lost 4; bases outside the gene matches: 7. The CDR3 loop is CASSSGGILYEQYF. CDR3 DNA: TGTGCCAGCAGCTCAGGGGGAATATTGTACGAGCAGTACTTC.

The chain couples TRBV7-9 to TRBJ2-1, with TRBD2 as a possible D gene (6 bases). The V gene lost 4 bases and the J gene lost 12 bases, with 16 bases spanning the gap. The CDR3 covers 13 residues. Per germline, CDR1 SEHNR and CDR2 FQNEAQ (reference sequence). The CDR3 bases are TGTGCCAGCAGCTATATGGGGGATAGCGGGCAGTTCTTC. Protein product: CASSYMGDSGQFF.

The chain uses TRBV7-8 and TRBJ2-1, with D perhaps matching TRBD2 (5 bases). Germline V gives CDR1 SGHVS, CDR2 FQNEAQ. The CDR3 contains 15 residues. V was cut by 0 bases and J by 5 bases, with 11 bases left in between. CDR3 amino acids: CASSLAGKRDNEQFF. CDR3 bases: TGTGCCAGCAGCTTAGCGGGGAAGAGGGACAATGAGCAGTTCTTC.

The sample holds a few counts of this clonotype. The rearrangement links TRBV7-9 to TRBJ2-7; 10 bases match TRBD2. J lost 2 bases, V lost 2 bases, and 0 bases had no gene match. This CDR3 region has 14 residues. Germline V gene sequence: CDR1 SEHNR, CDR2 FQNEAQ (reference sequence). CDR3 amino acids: CASSLTSGAYEQYF. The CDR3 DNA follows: TGTGCCAGCAGCTTAACTAGCGGGGCCTACGAGCAGTACTTC.

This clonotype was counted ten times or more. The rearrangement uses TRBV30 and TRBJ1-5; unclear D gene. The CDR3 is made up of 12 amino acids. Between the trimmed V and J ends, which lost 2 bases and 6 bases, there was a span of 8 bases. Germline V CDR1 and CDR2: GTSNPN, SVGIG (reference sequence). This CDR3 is CAWSPAGQPQHF. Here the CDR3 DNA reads TGTGCCTGGAGTCCGGCGGGTCAGCCCCAGCATTTT.

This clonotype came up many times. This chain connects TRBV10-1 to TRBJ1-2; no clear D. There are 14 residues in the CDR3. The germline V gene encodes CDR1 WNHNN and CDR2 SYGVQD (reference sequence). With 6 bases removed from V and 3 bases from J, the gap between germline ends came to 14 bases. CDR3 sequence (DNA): TGCGCCAGCAGCGCCGGGCCACGCCACTATGGCTACACCTTC. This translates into CASSAGPRHYGYTF.

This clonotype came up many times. This CDR3 reads CASSFEGRGENIQYF. DNA for the CDR3: TGTGCCAGCAGTTTTGAGGGGCGCGGTGAAAACATTCAGTACTTC. V and J are TRBV27 and TRBJ2-4, with D perhaps TRBD1 or TRBD2 (5 bases each). V was clipped by 3 bases and J by 5 bases, with 14 bases between them. CDR3 length equals 15 residues. Germline V gene sequence: CDR1 MNHEY, CDR2 SMNVEV (reference sequence).

The CDR3 region has the DNA TGCAGTGCTAATGGCGAGGCTGATAACACTGAAGCTTTCTTT. It codes for CSANGEADNTEAFF. The chain joins TRBV20-1 to TRBJ1-1; no clear D. Trimming shortened V by 4 bases and J by 2 bases, and 14 bases separated the two germline ends. Germline V gene data show CDR1 as DFQATT and CDR2 as SNEGSKA (reference sequence). The CDR3 extends over 14 amino acids.